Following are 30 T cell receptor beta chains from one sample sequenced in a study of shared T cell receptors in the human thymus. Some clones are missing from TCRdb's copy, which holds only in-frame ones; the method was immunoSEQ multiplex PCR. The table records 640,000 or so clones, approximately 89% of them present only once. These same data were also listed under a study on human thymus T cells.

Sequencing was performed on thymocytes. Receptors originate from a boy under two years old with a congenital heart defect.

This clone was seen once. The CDR3 loop is CASSTVGQKNTDTQYF. The CDR3 DNA reads as TGTGCCAGCAGCACAGTCGGACAGAAAAACACAGATACGCAGTATTTT. V usage is TRBV7-4 and J usage is TRBJ2-3; the D gene is possibly TRBD1 (6 bases). The CDR3 has 16 amino acids. Between the trimmed V and J ends, which lost 5 bases and 2 bases, there was a span of 17 bases. Germline values: CDR1 SGHVT, CDR2 SQSDAQ.

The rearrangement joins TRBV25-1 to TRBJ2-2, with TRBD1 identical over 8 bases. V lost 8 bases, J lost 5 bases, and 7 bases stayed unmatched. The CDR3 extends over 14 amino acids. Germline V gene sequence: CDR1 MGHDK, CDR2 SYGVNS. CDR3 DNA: TGTGCCAGCGAGCAGGGGGCAAGGACCGGGGAGCTGTTTTTT. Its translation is CASEQGARTGELFF.

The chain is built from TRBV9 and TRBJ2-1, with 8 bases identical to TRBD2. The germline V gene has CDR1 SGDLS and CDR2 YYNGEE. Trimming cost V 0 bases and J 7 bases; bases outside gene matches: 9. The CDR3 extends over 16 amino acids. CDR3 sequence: CASSVGEGLDFNEQFF. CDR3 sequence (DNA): TGTGCCAGCAGCGTAGGGGAGGGACTAGATTTTAATGAGCAGTTCTTC.

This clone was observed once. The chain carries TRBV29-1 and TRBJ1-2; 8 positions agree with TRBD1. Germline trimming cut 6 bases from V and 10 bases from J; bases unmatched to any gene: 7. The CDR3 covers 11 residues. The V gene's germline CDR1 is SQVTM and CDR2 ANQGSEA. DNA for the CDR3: TGCAGCGTGGGGGACAGGCGTATCTACACCTTC. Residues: CSVGDRRIYTF.

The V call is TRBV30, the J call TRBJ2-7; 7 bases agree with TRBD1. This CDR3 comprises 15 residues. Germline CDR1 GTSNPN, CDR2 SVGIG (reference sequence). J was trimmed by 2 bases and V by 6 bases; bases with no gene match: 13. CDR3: CACRKGAGGPYEQYF. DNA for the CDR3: TGTGCCTGTCGGAAGGGGGCAGGGGGACCCTACGAGCAGTACTTC.

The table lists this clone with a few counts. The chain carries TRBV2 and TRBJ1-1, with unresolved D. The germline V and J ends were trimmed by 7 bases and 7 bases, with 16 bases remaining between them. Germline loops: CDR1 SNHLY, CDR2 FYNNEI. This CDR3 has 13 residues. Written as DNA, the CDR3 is TGTGCCAGCATCGGCAGGAGGTTGATTGAAGCTTTCTTT. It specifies CASIGRRLIEAFF.

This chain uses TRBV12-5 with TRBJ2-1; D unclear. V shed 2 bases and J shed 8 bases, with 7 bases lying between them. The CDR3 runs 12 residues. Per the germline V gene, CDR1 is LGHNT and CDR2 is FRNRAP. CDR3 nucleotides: TGTGCTAGTGGTTTGATTATTTATGAGCAGTTCTTC. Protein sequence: CASGLIIYEQFF. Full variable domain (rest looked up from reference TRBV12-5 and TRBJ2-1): DARVTQTPRHKVTEMGQEVTMRCQPILGHNTVFWYRQTMMQGLELLAYFRNRAPLDDSGMPKDRFSAEMPDATLATLKIQPSEPRDSAVYFCASGLIIYEQFFGPGTRLTVL.

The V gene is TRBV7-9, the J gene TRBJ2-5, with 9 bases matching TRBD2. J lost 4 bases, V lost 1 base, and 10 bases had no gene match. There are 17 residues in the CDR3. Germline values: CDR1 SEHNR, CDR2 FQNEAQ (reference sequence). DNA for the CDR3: TGTGCCAGCAGCTTAGTCGTTGCGGGAGGGCCGGGAGAGACCCAGTACTTC. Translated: CASSLVVAGGPGETQYF.

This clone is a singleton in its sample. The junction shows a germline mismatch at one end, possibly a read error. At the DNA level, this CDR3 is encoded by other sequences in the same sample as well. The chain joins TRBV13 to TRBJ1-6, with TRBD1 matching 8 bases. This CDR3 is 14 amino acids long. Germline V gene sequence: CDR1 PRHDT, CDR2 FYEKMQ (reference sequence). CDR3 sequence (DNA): TGTGCCAGCAGTTTAGGACAGGGCGTTTCCCCCCTCCACTTT. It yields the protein CASSLGQGVSPLHF.

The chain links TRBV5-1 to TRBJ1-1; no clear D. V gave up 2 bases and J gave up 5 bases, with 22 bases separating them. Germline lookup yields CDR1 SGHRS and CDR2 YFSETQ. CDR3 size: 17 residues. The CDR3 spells CASSLRGKVDTKTEAFF. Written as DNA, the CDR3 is TGCGCCAGCAGCTTACGAGGAAAGGTCGATACAAAGACTGAAGCTTTCTTT.

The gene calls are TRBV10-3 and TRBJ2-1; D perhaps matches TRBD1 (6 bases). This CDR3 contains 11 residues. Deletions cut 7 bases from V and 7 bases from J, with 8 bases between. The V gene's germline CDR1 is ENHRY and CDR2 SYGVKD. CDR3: CAIKTGNEQFF. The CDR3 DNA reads TGTGCCATCAAAACAGGGAATGAGCAGTTCTTC.

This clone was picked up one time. CDR3 loop: CASAGHVFDTQYF. DNA for the CDR3: TGTGCCAGCGCTGGACATGTGTTCGATACGCAGTATTTT. J is TRBJ2-3 and V is TRBV7-3, with D possibly matching TRBD1 (5 bases). This CDR3 is built from 13 residues. Trimming pared 8 bases from V and 6 bases from J, leaving 15 bases between. CDR1 is SGHTA and CDR2 is FQGTGA in the germline V gene.

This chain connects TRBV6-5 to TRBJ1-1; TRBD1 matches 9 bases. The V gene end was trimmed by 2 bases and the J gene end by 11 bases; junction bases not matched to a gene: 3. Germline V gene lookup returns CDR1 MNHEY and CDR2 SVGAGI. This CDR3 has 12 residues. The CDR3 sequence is CASSYGTGRAFF. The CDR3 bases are TGTGCCAGCAGTTACGGGACAGGGAGGGCTTTCTTT.

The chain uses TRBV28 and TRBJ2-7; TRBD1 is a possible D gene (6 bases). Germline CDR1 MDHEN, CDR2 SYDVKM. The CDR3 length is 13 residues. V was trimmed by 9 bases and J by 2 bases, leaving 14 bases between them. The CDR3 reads CASMPGHPYEQYF. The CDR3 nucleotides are TGTGCCAGTATGCCGGGACACCCCTACGAGCAGTACTTC. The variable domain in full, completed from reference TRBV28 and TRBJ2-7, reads DVKVTQSSRYLVKRTGEKVFLECVQDMDHENMFWYRQDPGLGLRLIYFSYDVKMKEKGDIPEGYSVSREKKERFSLILESASTNQTSMYLCASMPGHPYEQYFGPGTRLTVT.

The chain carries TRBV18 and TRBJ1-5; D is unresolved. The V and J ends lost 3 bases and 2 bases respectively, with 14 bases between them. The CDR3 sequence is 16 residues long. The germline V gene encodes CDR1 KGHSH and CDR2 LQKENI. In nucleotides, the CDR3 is TGTGCCAGCTCACCCCTCTCACCCCGGGGCAATCAGCCCCAGCATTTT. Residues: CASSPLSPRGNQPQHF.

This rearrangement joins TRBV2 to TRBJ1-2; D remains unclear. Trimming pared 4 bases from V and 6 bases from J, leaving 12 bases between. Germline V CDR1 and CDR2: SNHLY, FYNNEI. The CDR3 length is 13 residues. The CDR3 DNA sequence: TGTGCCAGCAGTGTTCTCTCGTCTGATGGCTACACCTTC. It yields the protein CASSVLSSDGYTF.

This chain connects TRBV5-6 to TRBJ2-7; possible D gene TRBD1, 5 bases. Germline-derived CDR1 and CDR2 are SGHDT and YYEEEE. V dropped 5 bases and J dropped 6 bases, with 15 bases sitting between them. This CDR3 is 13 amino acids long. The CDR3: CASRPKQESEQYF. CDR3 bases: TGTGCCAGCAGGCCCAAACAGGAGTCCGAGCAGTACTTC.

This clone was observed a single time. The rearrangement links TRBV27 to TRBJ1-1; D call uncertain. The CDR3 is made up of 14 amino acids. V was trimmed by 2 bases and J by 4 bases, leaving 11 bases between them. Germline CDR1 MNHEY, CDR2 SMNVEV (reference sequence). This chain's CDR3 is CASSLRGRLTEAFF. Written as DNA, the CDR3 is TGTGCCAGCAGTTTAAGAGGGCGCCTCACTGAAGCTTTCTTT.

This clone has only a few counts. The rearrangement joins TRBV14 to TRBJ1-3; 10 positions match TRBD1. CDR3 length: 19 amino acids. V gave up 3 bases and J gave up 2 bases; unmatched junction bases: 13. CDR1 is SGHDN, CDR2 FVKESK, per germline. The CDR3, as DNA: TGTGCCAGCAGCCACCCGAAGGCCGGGACAGGGGCTACTGGAAACACCATATATTTT. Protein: CASSHPKAGTGATGNTIYF.

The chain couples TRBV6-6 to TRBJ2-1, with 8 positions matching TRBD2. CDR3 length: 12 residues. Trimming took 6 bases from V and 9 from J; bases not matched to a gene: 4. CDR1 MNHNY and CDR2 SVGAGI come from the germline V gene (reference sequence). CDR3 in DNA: TGTGCCAGCAGGGGGACTAGGGGTGAGCAGTTCTTC. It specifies CASRGTRGEQFF.

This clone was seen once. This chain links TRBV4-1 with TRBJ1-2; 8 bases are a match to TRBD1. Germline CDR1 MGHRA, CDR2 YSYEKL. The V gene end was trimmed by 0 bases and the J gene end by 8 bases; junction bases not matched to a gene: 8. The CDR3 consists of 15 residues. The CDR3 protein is CASSQEGQGQWGYTF. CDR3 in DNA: TGCGCCAGCAGCCAAGAAGGACAGGGTCAATGGGGCTACACCTTC.

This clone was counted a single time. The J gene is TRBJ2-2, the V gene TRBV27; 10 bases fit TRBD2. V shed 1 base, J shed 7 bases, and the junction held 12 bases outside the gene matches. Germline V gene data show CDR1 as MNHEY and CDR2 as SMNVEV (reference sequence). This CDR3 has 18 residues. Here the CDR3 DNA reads TGTGCCAGCAGTTTATATCCACACAGCGGGGGGGCTGTCGGGGAGCTGTTTTTT. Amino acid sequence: CASSLYPHSGGAVGELFF.

This CDR3 reads CASSVDAHRGRSLRGGGYTF. CDR3 nucleotide sequence: TGTGCCAGCAGCGTAGATGCCCACAGGGGGCGATCACTCCGGGGGGGTGGCTACACCTTC. The chain carries TRBV9 and TRBJ1-2; 9 bases agree with TRBD1. This CDR3 spans 20 amino acids. Germline CDR1 SGDLS, CDR2 YYNGEE. Germline trimming cut 0 bases from V and 7 bases from J; bases unmatched to any gene: 22.

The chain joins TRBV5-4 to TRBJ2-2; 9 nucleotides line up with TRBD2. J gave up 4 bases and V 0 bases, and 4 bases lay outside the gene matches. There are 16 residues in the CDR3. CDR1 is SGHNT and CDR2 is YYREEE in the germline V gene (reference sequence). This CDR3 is CASSLGGGASTGELFF. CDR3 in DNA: TGTGCCAGCAGCTTGGGCGGGGGGGCTAGCACCGGGGAGCTGTTTTTT.

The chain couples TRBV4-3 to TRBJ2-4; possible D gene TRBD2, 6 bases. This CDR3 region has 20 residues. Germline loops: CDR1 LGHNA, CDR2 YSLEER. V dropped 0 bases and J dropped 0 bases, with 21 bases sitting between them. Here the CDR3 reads CASSQDWDFGGTLAKNIQYF. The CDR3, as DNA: TGCGCCAGCAGCCAAGACTGGGACTTCGGAGGGACGCTAGCCAAAAACATTCAGTACTTC.

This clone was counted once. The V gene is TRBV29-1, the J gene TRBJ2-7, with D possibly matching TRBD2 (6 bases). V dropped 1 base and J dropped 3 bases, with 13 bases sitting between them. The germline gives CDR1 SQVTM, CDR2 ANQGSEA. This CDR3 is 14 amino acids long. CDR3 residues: CSVEVPAGNYEQYF. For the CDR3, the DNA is TGCAGCGTTGAAGTCCCCGCGGGAAACTACGAGCAGTACTTC.

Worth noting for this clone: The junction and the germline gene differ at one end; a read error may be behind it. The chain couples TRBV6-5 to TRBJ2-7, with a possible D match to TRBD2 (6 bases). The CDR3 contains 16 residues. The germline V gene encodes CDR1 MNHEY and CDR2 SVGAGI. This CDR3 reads CASSYSGRGRSYKQYF. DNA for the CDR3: TGTGCCAGCAGTTACTCGGGGCGGGGCCGCTCCTACAAGCAGTACTTC.

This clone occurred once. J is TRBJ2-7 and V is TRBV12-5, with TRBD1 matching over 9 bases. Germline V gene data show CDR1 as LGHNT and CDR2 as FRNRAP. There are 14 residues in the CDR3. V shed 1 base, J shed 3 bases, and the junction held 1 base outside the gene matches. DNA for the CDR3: TGTGCTAGTGGTTTGGGGACAGGGGTCTACGAGCAGTACTTC. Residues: CASGLGTGVYEQYF.

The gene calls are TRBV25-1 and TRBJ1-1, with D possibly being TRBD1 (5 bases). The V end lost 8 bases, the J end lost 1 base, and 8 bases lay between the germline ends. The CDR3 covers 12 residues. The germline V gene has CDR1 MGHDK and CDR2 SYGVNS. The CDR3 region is CASDGQNTEAFF. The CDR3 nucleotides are TGTGCCAGCGACGGACAGAACACTGAAGCTTTCTTT. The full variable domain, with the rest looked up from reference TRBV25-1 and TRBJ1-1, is EADIYQTPRYLVIGTGKKITLECSQTMGHDKMYWYQQDPGMELHLIHYSYGVNSTEKGDLSSESTVSRIRTEHFPLTLESARPSHTSQYLCASDGQNTEAFFGQGTRLTVV.

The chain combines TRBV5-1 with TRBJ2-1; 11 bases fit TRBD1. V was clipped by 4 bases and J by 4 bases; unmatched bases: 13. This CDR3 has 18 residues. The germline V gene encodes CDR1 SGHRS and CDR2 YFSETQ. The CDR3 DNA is TGCGCCAGCAGCAAGGGACAGGGGGAAAGGACTAGATACAATGAGCAGTTCTTC. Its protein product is CASSKGQGERTRYNEQFF. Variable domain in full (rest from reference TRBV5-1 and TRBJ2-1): KAGVTQTPRYLIKTRGQQVTLSCSPISGHRSVSWYQQTPGQGLQFLFEYFSETQRNKGNFPGRFSGRQFSNSRSEMNVSTLELGDSALYLCASSKGQGERTRYNEQFFGPGTRLTVL.